This section outlines one TCR beta chain sequence together with its context. This record belongs to a study of metastatic and nonmetastatic thyroid tumors. Thyroid surgery took place with no prior treatment in any patient. Original handling: Differences in CDR3 between clinicopathological groups were drawn on to build a classifier intended to discriminate distant-metastatic papillary thyroid cancer patients. TCRdb used MiXCR to call clones anew from the PCR reads. The V and J calls shown here were made by TCRdb, not taken from the authors' results. The sample contains about 85,000 clones, about 9.1% of which appear only once. The sequencing sample was made of blood. The sequence came from a female donor with papillary thyroid cancer or a benign thyroid nodule (not recorded which). Some clones in this sample may be carry-over from other donors' samples.

DNA for the CDR3: TGCGCCAGCAGCCGGTGGGACAGGGGCCACGAGCAGTACTTC. Protein product: CASSRWDRGHEQYF. V is TRBV5-1 and J is TRBJ2-7, with 10 bases aligning to TRBD1. From germline, CDR1 is SGHRS and CDR2 YFSETQ. This CDR3 is built from 14 residues. The junction had 6 bases not matched to a gene; V was cut back by 4 bases and J by 5 bases.